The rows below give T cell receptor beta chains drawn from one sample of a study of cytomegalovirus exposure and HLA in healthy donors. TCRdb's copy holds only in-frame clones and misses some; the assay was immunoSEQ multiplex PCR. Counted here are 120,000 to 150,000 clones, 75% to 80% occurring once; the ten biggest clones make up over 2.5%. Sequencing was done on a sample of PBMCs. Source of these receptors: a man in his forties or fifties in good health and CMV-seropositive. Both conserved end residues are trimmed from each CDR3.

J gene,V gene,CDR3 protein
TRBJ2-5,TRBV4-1,ASSLGLAGSETQY
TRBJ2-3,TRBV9,ASSAGLAGEVTDTQY
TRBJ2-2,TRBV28,ASTPYGISGSPGELF
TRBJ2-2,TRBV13,ASRPAGPGELF
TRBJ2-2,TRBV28,ASRQIQAGGALSGELF
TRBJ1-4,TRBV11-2,ASSTGTEEKLF
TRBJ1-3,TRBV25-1,ASSEHGTGGNAIY
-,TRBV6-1,ASSGRDSTPYEQY
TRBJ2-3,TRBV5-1,ASSLFSVEDTQY
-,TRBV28,ASSFRDSSYEQY
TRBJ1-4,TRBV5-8,ASSLDRGQEKLF
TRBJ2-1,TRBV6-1,ASGLAALSYNEQF
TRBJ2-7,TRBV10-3,AISDSRSGSQQY
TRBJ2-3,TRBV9,ASSPGTRGYGRSTDTQY
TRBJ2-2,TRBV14,ASSQVVATGELF
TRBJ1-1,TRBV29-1,SADTGATEAF